This T cell receptor (beta chain) was observed in a study of Graves' ophthalmopathy and Graves' hyperthyroidism. The authors amplified TCR beta CDR3 regions, and they did so from RNA transcripts for repertoire sequencing. First-round RT-PCR relied on HTBI primers, and a second-round multiplex PCR came next. TCRdb called the multiplex PCR reads again in MiXCR, with one record for every CDR3 protein. The sample has 900,000 to 1,200,000 distinct CDR3 sequences, 35% to 45% seen once. Source material: peripheral blood or thyroid tissue (not recorded which). The receptor was derived from an adult man with Graves' hyperthyroidism.

The CDR3 loop is CASGKGGRTEAFF. CDR3 DNA: TGTGCCAGCGGCAAGGGGGGTCGCACTGAAGCTTTCTTT. The chain combines TRBV7-9 with TRBJ1-1, with D perhaps matching TRBD1 (6 bases). Per the germline V gene, CDR1 is SEHNR and CDR2 is FQNEAQ (reference sequence). V was shortened by 8 bases and J by 4 bases, with 14 bases between the two germline ends. This CDR3 spans 13 amino acids.